One sample yielded the 17 T cell receptor beta chains listed below, sequenced in a study of OX40 agonist ivuxolimab in advanced cancers. The library was obtained by the immunoSEQ multiplex PCR assay. This immuneACCESS table, as held by TCRdb, lists in-frame sequences with V and J called but not all clones. Of the missing ones, under half trace to an unresolved V gene in checked studies; the others have no known cause. The sample data list about 58,000 clones, and about 89% of these were observed just once. Over 9% of the sample is held by the ten biggest clonotypes. Sequenced material: CD4+ or CD8+ T cells sorted from blood, taken in a trial of the OX40 agonist ivuxolimab. The receptors come from an adult with an advanced solid tumor such as melanoma, head and neck, liver or kidney cancer.

The DNA for the CDR3 is TGTGCCAGTAGTATTGAAGAGACCCAGTACTTC. This codes for CASSIEETQYF. The chain carries TRBV19 and TRBJ2-5, with D unclear. Trimming stripped 3 bases from V and 3 bases from J, with 2 bases between. This CDR3 contains 11 residues. Germline lookup yields CDR1 LNHDA and CDR2 SQIVND (reference sequence).

The rearrangement links TRBV7-9 to TRBJ2-7, with 8 bases fitting TRBD1. Germline loops: CDR1 SEHNR, CDR2 FQNEAQ (reference sequence). There are 13 residues in the CDR3. The V and J ends lost 5 bases and 2 bases, in that order; junction bases with no gene match: 2. CDR3 sequence (DNA): TGTGCCAGCAGCCAGGACAGGGCCTACGAGCAGTACTTC. It yields the protein CASSQDRAYEQYF.

This chain uses TRBV19 with TRBJ1-1, with D possibly matching TRBD1 (6 bases). Trimming cost V 2 bases and J 0 bases, with 13 bases left between them. CDR1 LNHDA and CDR2 SQIVND come from the germline V gene (reference sequence). The CDR3 runs to 16 residues. The CDR3: CASSIRPGTLNTEAFF. The CDR3 DNA is TGTGCCAGTAGTATACGTCCCGGGACACTGAACACTGAAGCTTTCTTT. The full variable domain, its missing parts supplied by reference TRBV19 and TRBJ1-1, is DGGITQSPKYLFRKEGQNVTLSCEQNLNHDAMYWYRQDPGQGLRLIYYSQIVNDFQKGDIAEGYSVSREKKESFPLTVTSAQKNPTAFYLCASSIRPGTLNTEAFFGQGTRLTVV.

This chain joins TRBV18 and TRBJ1-2; TRBD1 aligns across 7 bases. The germline V gene encodes CDR1 KGHSH and CDR2 LQKENI. The CDR3 runs to 12 residues. V gave up 6 bases and J gave up 4 bases; unmatched junction bases: 2. CDR3 region: CASSWDSYGYTF. The CDR3 DNA reads TGTGCCAGCTCCTGGGACAGCTATGGCTACACCTTC.

This chain connects TRBV6-1 to TRBJ2-7; TRBD2 matches 9 bases. The CDR3 loop spans 15 amino acids. After removal of 9 bases from V and 2 bases from J, the junction contained 11 bases not matched to a gene. In germline, CDR1 is MNHNS, CDR2 SASEGT. Written as DNA, the CDR3 is TGTGCCAGTTATAGCGGGAGAGATTCCCCCTACGAGCAGTACGTC. This sequence encodes CASYSGRDSPYEQYV.

The V gene is TRBV11-2, the J gene TRBJ2-7; weak D call: TRBD2 (7 bases). There are 15 residues in the CDR3. V was shortened by 5 bases and J by 2 bases, with 16 bases between the two germline ends. CDR1 is SGHAT, CDR2 FQNNGV, per germline. CDR3 amino acids: CASSRGAHGAYEQYF. In DNA form, the CDR3 reads TGTGCCAGCAGCCGGGGGGCCCACGGCGCCTACGAGCAGTACTTC.

This rearrangement joins TRBV9 to TRBJ1-2; perhaps TRBD1 as D (5 bases). The CDR3 spans 14 residues. Germline V gives CDR1 SGDLS, CDR2 YYNGEE. Trimming took off 0 bases at V and 6 bases at J, with 12 bases between the two ends. CDR3 sequence reads: CASSVALGTHGYTF. In nucleotides, the CDR3 is TGTGCCAGCAGCGTAGCTCTAGGGACTCATGGCTACACCTTC.

The chain combines TRBV9 with TRBJ2-3; D gene uncertain. This CDR3 region has 16 residues. In germline, CDR1 is SGDLS, CDR2 YYNGEE. V was clipped by 1 base and J by 1 base, with 13 bases between them. CDR3: CASSVPRTLGTDTQYF. CDR3 DNA: TGTGCCAGCAGCGTACCTAGGACCCTAGGCACAGATACGCAGTATTTT.

The rearrangement uses TRBV27 and TRBJ2-1; D may correspond to TRBD1 or TRBD2 (5 bases each). The CDR3 is 11 residues long. Trimming took 10 bases from V and 5 from J, leaving 9 bases between them. CDR1 MNHEY and CDR2 SMNVEV come from the germline V gene (reference sequence). The CDR3 DNA reads as TGTGCCACCGGGACCCACAATGAGCAGTTCTTC. Amino acid sequence: CATGTHNEQFF.

This clone was seen a single time. The CDR3 sequence is CASSISQGGRDEQFF. DNA for the CDR3: TGTGCCAGTAGTATATCCCAAGGCGGGAGGGATGAGCAGTTCTTC. This chain connects TRBV19 to TRBJ2-1; 9 bases map to TRBD2. The CDR3 is 15 residues long. Germline CDR1 and CDR2: LNHDA and SQIVND (reference sequence). Trimming at V came to 2 bases and at J to 8 bases, leaving 7 bases not matched to a gene. Supplemented by reference TRBV19 and TRBJ2-1, the full variable domain reads DGGITQSPKYLFRKEGQNVTLSCEQNLNHDAMYWYRQDPGQGLRLIYYSQIVNDFQKGDIAEGYSVSREKKESFPLTVTSAQKNPTAFYLCASSISQGGRDEQFFGPGTRLTVL.

The rearrangement links TRBV30 to TRBJ1-1, with D uncertain. This CDR3 is built from 11 residues. Trimming pared 6 bases from V and 5 bases from J, leaving 10 bases between. Germline CDR1 reads GTSNPN; CDR2 reads SVGIG (reference sequence). The CDR3 is CACQERTEAFF. CDR3 nucleotide sequence: TGTGCCTGCCAAGAACGGACTGAAGCTTTCTTT.

The chain recombines TRBV10-1 with TRBJ2-1, with 14 bases fitting TRBD2. Germline V lookup: CDR1 WNHNN, CDR2 SYGVQD (reference sequence). V was clipped by 5 bases and J by 6 bases; unmatched bases: 6. The CDR3 consists of 16 residues. The chain's CDR3 is CASSLSGLAGGNEQFF. CDR3 DNA: TGCGCCAGCAGTCTCTCAGGACTAGCGGGAGGCAATGAGCAGTTCTTC.

The chain is built from TRBV27 and TRBJ1-6; 8 nucleotides align to TRBD1. In germline, CDR1 is MNHEY, CDR2 SMNVEV (reference sequence). The CDR3 is 16 residues long. Trimming took 4 bases from V and 6 from J; bases not matched to a gene: 8. CDR3 DNA: TGTGCCAGCAGTTCCTGGACAGGGACCCCTAATTCACCCCTCCACTTT. Translating it yields CASSSWTGTPNSPLHF.

This chain links TRBV2 with TRBJ1-1; maybe TRBD1 (6 bases). V was pared by 5 bases and J by 1 base, with 11 bases between. This CDR3 region has 14 residues. CDR1 SNHLY and CDR2 FYNNEI come from the germline V gene. As DNA, the CDR3 is TGTGCCAGCAGTCCACAGGGCGGGAACACTGAAGCTTTCTTT. Translated: CASSPQGGNTEAFF.

Turning to this clone: Sequence at one end of the junction differs from germline and may be a read error. The chain has TRBV27 and TRBJ1-6, with unresolved D. The CDR3 extends over 15 amino acids. Looked up from germline, CDR1 is MNHEY and CDR2 is SMNVEV (reference sequence). The DNA for the CDR3 is TGTGCCACCAGTCAGCAGGAAAACTATAATTCACCCCTCCACTTT. It yields the protein CATSQQENYNSPLHF.

This clone was seen just once. This rearrangement joins TRBV6-5 to TRBJ2-7, with 9 bases aligning to TRBD2. CDR3 length: 14 residues. With 5 bases clipped from V and 5 bases from J, the junction kept 7 bases outside the gene matches. Germline loops: CDR1 MNHEY, CDR2 SVGAGI. The CDR3 bases are TGTGCCAGCAGTGCGGGAGGGGGGTTGGACGAGCAGTACTTC. The encoded protein is CASSAGGGLDEQYF.

V usage is TRBV7-8 and J usage is TRBJ2-7, with no clear D. CDR3 size: 13 residues. Trimming left V 4 bases short and J 1 base short, with 8 bases between. Germline CDR1 is SGHVS and CDR2 is FQNEAQ. The CDR3 DNA reads as TGTGCCAGCAGCTCCCTTTTGTCCTACGAGCAGTACTTC. Translated: CASSSLLSYEQYF.